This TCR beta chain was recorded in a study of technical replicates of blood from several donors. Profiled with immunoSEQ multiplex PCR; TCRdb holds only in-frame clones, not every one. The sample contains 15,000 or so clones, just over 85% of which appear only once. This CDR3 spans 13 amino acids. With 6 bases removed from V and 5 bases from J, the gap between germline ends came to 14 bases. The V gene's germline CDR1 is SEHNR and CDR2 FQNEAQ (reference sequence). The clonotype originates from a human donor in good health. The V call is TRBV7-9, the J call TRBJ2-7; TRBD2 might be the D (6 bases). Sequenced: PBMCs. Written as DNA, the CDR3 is TGTGCCAGCAGAGTCGGGGGAACCAACGAGCAGTACTTC. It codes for CASRVGGTNEQYF.